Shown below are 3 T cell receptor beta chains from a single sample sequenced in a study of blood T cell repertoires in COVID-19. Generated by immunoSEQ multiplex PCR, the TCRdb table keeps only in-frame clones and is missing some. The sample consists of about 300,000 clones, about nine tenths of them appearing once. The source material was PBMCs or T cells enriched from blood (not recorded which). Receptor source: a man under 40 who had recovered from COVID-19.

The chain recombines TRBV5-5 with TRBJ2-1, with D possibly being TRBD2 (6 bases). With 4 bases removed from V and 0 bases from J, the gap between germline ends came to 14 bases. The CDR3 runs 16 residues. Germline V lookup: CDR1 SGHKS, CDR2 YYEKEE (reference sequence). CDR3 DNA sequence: TGTGCCAGCAGCCAGATAATCGGGAGCTCCTACAATGAGCAGTTCTTC. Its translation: CASSQIIGSSYNEQFF.

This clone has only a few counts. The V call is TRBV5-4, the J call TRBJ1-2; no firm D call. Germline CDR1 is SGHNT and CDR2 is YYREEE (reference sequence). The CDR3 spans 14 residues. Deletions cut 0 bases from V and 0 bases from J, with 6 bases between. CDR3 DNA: TGTGCCAGCAGCTTGGGGCTGTCTAACTATGGCTACACCTTC. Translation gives CASSLGLSNYGYTF.

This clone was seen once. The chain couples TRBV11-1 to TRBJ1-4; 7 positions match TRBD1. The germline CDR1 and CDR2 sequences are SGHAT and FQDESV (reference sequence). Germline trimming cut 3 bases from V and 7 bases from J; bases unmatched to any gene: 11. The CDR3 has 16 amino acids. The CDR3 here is CASSLGQHAVGEKLFF. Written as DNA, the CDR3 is TGTGCCAGCAGCTTGGGACAGCACGCCGTTGGTGAAAAACTGTTTTTT.